Listed below are T cell receptor beta chains from one sample, sequenced in a study of blood T cell repertoires in COVID-19. Clones were read by immunoSEQ multiplex PCR, and TCRdb kept only the in-frame ones, dropping some. This table has 120,000 to 150,000 clones, approximately 89% appearing once. Sequences were obtained from peripheral blood. The receptors here all came from a human donor in a cohort sampled during active COVID-19. Both conserved end residues are part of each CDR3. The D gene is left open where the match is weak. Clone size appears in some rows only: once, few, many, or a class for an expanded clone.

>TRBV13|NA|TRBJ1-1|NA
CATVGFGVGNTEAFF
TGTGCCACCGTAGGGTTCGGGGTCGGGAACACTGAAGCTTTCTTT
>TRBV13|NA|TRBJ1-3|NA
CASSLGRGRWGNTIYF
TGTGCCAGCAGCTTAGGGCGGGGCCGATGGGGAAACACCATATATTTT
>TRBV5-1|once|TRBJ2-1|TRBD2
CASSLQPGGSYNEQFF
TGCGCCAGCAGCTTGCAGCCGGGGGGGTCCTACAATGAGCAGTTCTTC
>TRBV7-9|NA|TRBJ2-4|TRBD2
CASSLGAGALRNIQYF
TGTGCCAGTAGCTTAGGAGCGGGGGCCCTGAGAAACATTCAGTACTTC
>TRBV19|NA|TRBJ2-7|TRBD2
CASTGGAGEQYF
TGTGCCAGTACCGGGGGGGCGGGCGAGCAGTACTTC
>TRBV18|NA|TRBJ2-5|NA
CASSPPGFGETQYF
TGTGCCAGCTCACCACCTGGTTTCGGAGAGACCCAGTACTTC
>TRBV7-7|NA|TRBJ1-1|NA
CASSLSGNTEAFF
TGTGCCAGCAGCTTAAGCGGGAACACTGAAGCTTTCTTT
>TRBV7-3|NA|TRBJ2-7|NA
CASSPRGPYEQYF
TGTGCCAGCAGCCCGCGAGGGCCCTACGAGCAGTACTTC
>TRBV19|NA|TRBJ1-1|TRBD1
CASSAQGAIRNTEAFF
TGTGCCAGTAGTGCACAGGGGGCAATCAGGAACACTGAAGCTTTCTTT
>TRBV6-6|NA|TRBJ1-2|NA
CASSRDNLGYTF
TGTGCCAGCAGCCGGGACAATTTGGGCTACACCTTC
>TRBV2|NA|TRBJ1-2|TRBD1
CASSMRQGAGYTF
TGTGCCAGCAGTATGAGACAGGGGGCCGGCTACACCTTC
>TRBV27|NA|TRBJ1-5|NA
CASSLGRANQPQHF
TGTGCCAGCAGCCTCGGCAGGGCCAATCAGCCCCAGCATTTT
>TRBV9|NA|TRBJ2-1|TRBD2
CASSSSGGAYNEQFF
TGTGCCAGCAGCTCTAGCGGGGGGGCATATAATGAGCAGTTCTTC
>TRBV4-1|NA|TRBJ2-4|TRBD1
CASSHLKGQGINIQYF
TGCGCCAGCAGCCACCTTAAAGGACAGGGTATAAACATTCAGTACTTC
>TRBV4-1|NA|TRBJ1-1|TRBD1
CASSDRVQTEAFF
TGCGCCAGCAGCGACAGGGTACAGACTGAAGCTTTCTTT
>TRBV6-5|NA|TRBJ1-4|NA
CASSLGAGAEKLFF
TGTGCCAGCAGCCTGGGGGCGGGAGCTGAAAAACTGTTTTTT
>TRBV3-1/TRBV3-2|NA|TRBJ1-2|TRBD1
CASSPFTGARYGYTF
TGTGCCAGCAGCCCATTTACAGGGGCCCGCTATGGCTACACCTTC
>TRBV21-1|NA|TRBJ2-4|NA
CASSEGSPHEAKNIQYF
TGTGCCAGCAGCGAGGGAAGTCCCCACGAAGCCAAAAACATTCAGTACTTC
>TRBV18|NA|TRBJ1-1|NA
CASSPEVNTEAFF
TGTGCCAGCTCACCCGAGGTGAACACTGAAGCTTTCTTT
>TRBV4-1|NA|TRBJ1-1|TRBD1
CASSQDRAADWTEAFF
TGCGCCAGCAGCCAGGACAGGGCCGCGGATTGGACTGAAGCTTTCTTT
>TRBV21-1|once|TRBJ2-3|NA
CASSTGGDRGHTDTQYF
TGTGCCAGCAGCACAGGGGGGGACAGGGGCCACACAGATACGCAGTATTTT
>TRBV5-1|NA|TRBJ2-4|TRBD1
CASSLVGTGDLLAKNIQYF
TGCGCCAGCAGTTTGGTGGGGACAGGGGACTTGTTAGCCAAAAACATTCAGTACTTC
>TRBV9|NA|TRBJ1-1|NA
CASSAPLRGGLNTEAFF
TGTGCCAGCAGCGCCCCCTTGCGGGGGGGACTGAACACTGAAGCTTTCTTT
>TRBV10-3|NA|TRBJ1-4|NA
CAISEMGGEEKLFF
TGTGCCATCAGTGAGATGGGAGGTGAGGAAAAACTGTTTTTT
>TRBV3-1/TRBV3-2|NA|TRBJ2-6|NA
CASSQVLGRGGANVLTF
TGTGCCAGCAGCCAAGTGCTTGGCCGGGGTGGGGCCAACGTCCTGACTTTC
>TRBV3-1/TRBV3-2|NA|TRBJ2-1|NA
CASSLADNEQFF
TGTGCCAGCAGCCTGGCGGACAATGAGCAGTTCTTC
>TRBV12-3/TRBV12-4|NA|TRBJ1-2|NA
CASSLVEGDGYTF
TGTGCCAGCAGTTTAGTCGAGGGTGATGGCTACACCTTC
>TRBV11-2|NA|TRBJ1-2|NA
CASSPGGAVYGYTF
TGTGCCAGCAGCCCCGGAGGCGCAGTCTATGGCTACACCTTC
>TRBV5-1|NA|TRBJ1-5|NA
CASSLGTQPNQPQHF
TGCGCCAGCAGCCTAGGGACACAGCCGAATCAGCCCCAGCATTTT
>TRBV9|NA|TRBJ1-1|NA
CASSVGSSQDTEAFF
TGTGCCAGCAGCGTAGGCAGCAGCCAGGACACTGAAGCTTTCTTT
>TRBV15|NA|TRBJ1-4|TRBD1
CATSREQTGQNEKLFF
TGTGCCACCAGCAGAGAACAGACGGGACAGAATGAAAAACTGTTTTTT
>TRBV18|NA|TRBJ1-6|NA
CASSHGPLGNSPLHF
TGTGCCAGCTCACACGGCCCACTAGGTAATTCACCCCTCCACTTT
>TRBV6-2/TRBV6-3|NA|TRBJ2-7|TRBD1
CASSPNRDRSYEQYF
TGTGCCAGCAGTCCGAACCGGGACAGGTCCTACGAGCAGTACTTC
>TRBV4-2|NA|TRBJ2-1|TRBD1
CASSILDRVHNEQFF
TGTGCCAGCAGCATCCTGGACAGGGTCCACAATGAGCAGTTCTTC
>TRBV3-1/TRBV3-2|NA|TRBJ2-5|TRBD2
CASSLPLAGDRETQYF
TGTGCCAGCAGCCTGCCTCTAGCGGGGGATAGAGAGACCCAGTACTTC
>TRBV27|NA|TRBJ2-5|TRBD1
CASKVNRGYRETQYF
TGTGCCAGCAAGGTGAACAGGGGCTACAGGGAGACCCAGTACTTC
>TRBV19|NA|TRBJ1-6|NA
CASSFPEAPLHF
TGTGCCAGTAGTTTCCCCGAGGCACCCCTCCACTTT
>TRBV7-2|NA|TRBJ2-7|TRBD1
CASSPWTGAYEQYF
TGTGCCAGCAGCCCGTGGACAGGGGCCTACGAGCAGTACTTC
>TRBV5-4|NA|TRBJ2-5|NA
CASSQTGIQETQYF
TGTGCCAGCAGCCAAACAGGGATTCAAGAGACCCAGTACTTC
>TRBV29-1|NA|TRBJ1-2|TRBD1
CSAGTGGYYGYTF
TGCAGCGCCGGGACAGGGGGCTACTATGGCTATACCTTC
>TRBV5-4|NA|TRBJ2-1|TRBD2
CASSLPGGGSYNEQFF
TGTGCCAGCAGCTTGCCCGGGGGGGGGTCCTACAATGAGCAGTTCTTC
>TRBV3-1/TRBV3-2|few|TRBJ1-6|NA
CASSQGQANSPLHF
TGTGCCAGCAGCCAAGGACAGGCAAATTCACCCCTCCACTTT
>TRBV18|NA|TRBJ1-4|TRBD1
CASSPGTGGNPNEKLFF
TGTGCCAGCTCACCTGGGACAGGGGGGAACCCTAATGAAAAACTGTTTTTT
>TRBV18|NA|TRBJ2-1|NA
CASSPRPLADYNEQFF
TGTGCCAGCTCACCGAGACCACTAGCTGATTACAATGAGCAGTTCTTC
>TRBV3-1/TRBV3-2|NA|TRBJ2-3|NA
CASSLGPGSQDTQYF
TGTGCCAGCAGCCTCGGTCCAGGGTCTCAAGATACGCAGTATTTT
>TRBV7-2|NA|TRBJ2-1|TRBD2
CASSRTSGGQRQFF
TGTGCCAGCAGCAGGACTAGCGGGGGCCAGAGGCAGTTCTTC
>TRBV18|NA|TRBJ2-7|TRBD2
CASSPISAGGGAKQYF
TGTGCCAGCTCACCAATATCGGCGGGGGGTGGTGCCAAGCAGTACTTC
>TRBV2|NA|TRBJ1-1|NA
CASSEVGRGNTEAFF
TGTGCCAGCAGTGAAGTGGGCAGGGGGAACACTGAAGCTTTCTTT
>TRBV20-1|NA|TRBJ2-7|NA
CSAHGDYEQYF
TGCAGTGCTCACGGGGACTACGAGCAGTACTTC
>TRBV7-9|NA|TRBJ2-3|NA
CASSHPYHWARSGTDTQYF
TGTGCCAGCAGCCATCCTTATCATTGGGCCCGATCGGGCACAGATACGCAGTATTTT
>TRBV7-9|NA|TRBJ1-2|NA
CASSPAGRAVGYGYTF
TGTGCCAGCAGCCCCGCGGGACGGGCTGTCGGCTATGGCTACACCTTC
>TRBV5-1|NA|TRBJ2-1|TRBD2
CASSLASSGGADEQFF
TGCGCCAGCAGCTTGGCTTCTAGCGGGGGGGCGGATGAGCAGTTCTTC
>TRBV2|NA|TRBJ1-1|TRBD1
CASRVEVWDRAFF
TGTGCCAGCAGGGTGGAAGTCTGGGACAGGGCTTTCTTT
>TRBV5-1|NA|TRBJ1-2|TRBD1
CASSHRTGLDGYTF
TGCGCCAGCAGCCACCGGACAGGTCTAGATGGCTACACCTTC
>TRBV7-6|NA|TRBJ2-7|NA
CASSLGGGVIGEQYF
TGTGCCAGCAGCTTAGGAGGCGGGGTAATTGGCGAGCAGTACTTC
>TRBV5-1|NA|TRBJ2-3|TRBD2
CASRPGSGLAGASSTDTQYF
TGCGCCAGCAGGCCGGGAAGCGGACTAGCGGGGGCTTCTAGCACAGATACGCAGTATTTT